This note documents a single T cell receptor (beta chain) sequence. What it binds is not known. The data were taken from a study of shared clonotypes between healthy human individuals. Across the whole study: Donor ages ranged 18 to 49 years: two women, a few men. Overall study findings and caveats: The diversity represented, both genetic and in exposure history, was limited by few donors.

Nashville, Tennessee was home to all donors, each a Caucasian adult. Investigators divided CD4+ cells into CD45RA+ naive and CD45RA-negative memory subsets. Generated by immunoSEQ multiplex PCR, the TCRdb table keeps only in-frame clones and is missing some. The sample records roughly 2.4 million clones, approximately 94% being singletons. CDR1 and CDR2 (germline): SSHAT, FNYEAQ (reference sequence). The CDR3 has 13 amino acids. V was trimmed by 11 bases and J by 4 bases, leaving 16 bases between them. The chain has TRBV7-7 and TRBJ2-3; D ambiguous. The sample comprised naive CD4+ T cells sorted from blood. Indicated subset: CD45RA+ positively selected. This sequence was found in a man between 18 and 35 years old in good health. The CDR3 DNA reads TGTGCCCCATTGGACCTCCTCCCAGATACGCAGTATTTT. Translation: CAPLDLLPDTQYF.